Listed here is a single T cell receptor (beta chain). There is no known antigen for this receptor. Base-call qualities are not available, and no considerably larger clone is one nucleotide away. TRB sequencing used genomic DNA with the immunoSEQ assay at survey resolution or the hsTCRB kit. From the authors' description of their analysis: The immunoSEQ software handled initial read processing, and the LymphoSeq R package was used for repertoire analyses. For each TRB dataset, clonality was calculated as 1 minus normalized Shannon entropy, and the Gini coefficient was computed as well. Phenotypes of unsorted samples were inferred by mapping TRB sequences from sorted subsets of the recipient or donor onto unsorted samples of the same recipient. Sourced from immuneACCESS, this table was stored by TCRdb with only in-frame sequences that have V and J called. A share of the clones is absent; for the studies checked, an unresolved V gene accounts for under half, and the remainder has no known explanation. The V and J calls and clone size are taken from that table; D and trimming were inferred from the DNA. The sample records fewer than 55,000 clones, around 94% of which are singletons. Together, the top ten hold approximately 2.8% of the sample.

Related bone marrow donors provided peripheral blood samples on the day of marrow donation. Peripheral blood and bone marrow mononuclear cells were isolated by Ficoll-Hypaque density centrifugation and were cryopreserved. Trimming accounts for 3 bases at V and 5 bases at J, while the number of junction bases matched to no gene is 7. CDR1 and CDR2, per the germline V gene, are SGHRS and YFSETQ. The CDR3 has 15 amino acids, counting the end cysteine and phenylalanine. CDR3 DNA only is kept here, 45 bases in frame from base 1. This sample was taken from a study of T cells after posttransplantation cyclophosphamide listed by TCRdb under 2016. Background on the whole study: The study tracked T cell repertoire reconstitution by TRB sequencing after myeloablative bone marrow transplantation using posttransplantation cyclophosphamide as GVHD prophylaxis. Up to roughly 3 additional blood samples from 2 to 5.2 years after transplant were also TRB-sequenced in 3 patients, as was pretransplant blood from several patients. TRB sequencing was performed on blood from all 35 or so PTCy patients with 1-year posttransplant specimens. Public TRB sequences were checked against a database of over 3,500 sequences associated with responses to pathogens, tumor antigens, self-antigens and alloantigens. Samples from roughly 32 PTCy-treated patients, along with samples from roughly 16 of their related bone marrow donors, underwent antigen receptor sequencing. Because TRA and TRB clonality were tightly correlated in nine or ten samples, subsequent TCR analyses were focused on TRB only.

General study outcomes and caveats: Across 40 to 55 patients, TRB clonality was highly associated with recipient CMV seropositivity and CMV reactivation, and PTCy diversity was similar to diversity in CNI/methotrexate controls. The TRB repertoires of T cells infiltrating skin or the GI tract showed only limited overlap with the TRB repertoires found in blood. At 1-2 months, donor-recipient similarity was low but rose over the first year, and the later blood repertoires were often dominated by donor CD8+ memory clones.

The rearrangement joined TRBV5-1 to TRBJ2-5, with 10 bases aligning to TRBD1. The source material was PBMCs. This receptor was identified in a woman aged 25 to 39 in good health and a related stem cell transplant donor. The CDR3 amino acid sequence is: CASSSGTGVGETQYF. In nucleotides, the sequence is TGCGCCAGCAGCTCAGGGACAGGGGTCGGGGAGACCCAGTACTTC.